A single sample is the source of the 14 T cell receptor beta chains below, sequenced in a study of identical twins. TCRdb ran MiXCR on the 5' RACE reads and lists one entry per CDR3 protein. The sample lists around 1.7 million distinct CDR3 sequences; more than 30% were seen once. The sample consisted of cord blood. The source is a newborn girl in good health.

For this clonotype: A much bigger clone sits one base away, suggesting this may be a read error. This rearrangement joins TRBV5-1 to TRBJ1-2; no clear D. Germline V gives CDR1 SGHRS, CDR2 YFSETQ. CDR3 length: 13 amino acids. CDR3 residues: CASSFTENFGYTF. The CDR3 nucleotides read TGCGCCAGCAGCTTTACAGAAAACTTTGGCTACACCTTC.

J is TRBJ2-5 and V is TRBV29-1; 8 nucleotides line up with TRBD2. The CDR3 covers 13 residues. V gave up 6 bases and J gave up 2 bases; unmatched junction bases: 5. The germline V gene has CDR1 SQVTM and CDR2 ANQGSEA. CDR3 in amino acids: CSVLAGAQETQYF. CDR3 DNA sequence: TGCAGCGTGCTAGCGGGCGCACAAGAGACCCAGTACTTC.

The chain recombines TRBV20-1 with TRBJ2-1; 7 bases agree with TRBD2. Unmatched junction bases numbered 7, after V lost 0 bases and J lost 8 bases. The CDR3 has 14 residues. From germline, CDR1 is DFQATT and CDR2 SNEGSKA (reference sequence). CDR3 DNA: TGCAGTGCTAGAGACCTCCGACTAGCCGATGAGCAGTTCTTC. Translated, it gives CSARDLRLADEQFF.

This clonotype was counted only a few times. This sequence joins TRBV20-1 and TRBJ2-1; 10 bases are shared with TRBD2. The CDR3 spans 14 residues. Looked up from germline, CDR1 is DFQATT and CDR2 is SNEGSKA (reference sequence). V shed 4 bases, J shed 6 bases, and the junction held 6 bases outside the gene matches. The CDR3 coding sequence is TGCAGTGCTACCAAGCGGGAGGGGGGCAATGAGCAGTTCTTC. Its translation is CSATKREGGNEQFF.

This clonotype was observed a handful of times. The CDR3 bases are TGTGCCACCAGCAGCCCGTGGGTAGCGGGAAGTCCCAATGAGCAGTTCTTC. Translation gives CATSSPWVAGSPNEQFF. The V call is TRBV15, the J call TRBJ2-1; 8 bases map to TRBD2. The germline V gene has CDR1 LNHNV and CDR2 YYDKDF (reference sequence). Trimming took 3 bases from V and 6 from J; bases not matched to a gene: 13. The CDR3 is made up of 17 amino acids.

This clonotype has ten or more counts. The chain couples TRBV29-1 to TRBJ1-2; the D gene is possibly TRBD1 (6 bases). Per germline, CDR1 SQVTM and CDR2 ANQGSEA. Trimming stripped 8 bases from V and 5 bases from J, with 12 bases between. The CDR3 sequence is 11 residues long. The CDR3 sequence is CSLRTVYGYTF. The CDR3 DNA is TGCAGCCTTCGGACAGTTTATGGCTACACCTTC.

This clonotype showed up just a few times. The chain is built from TRBV4-1 and TRBJ1-2; D is perhaps TRBD1 (5 bases). V lost 0 bases to trimming and J lost 6 bases, with 20 bases between them. The CDR3 has 17 amino acids. CDR1 is MGHRA and CDR2 is YSYEKL in the germline V gene. The CDR3 loop reads CASSQEWGISLLDGYTF. CDR3 sequence (DNA): TGCGCCAGCAGCCAAGAGTGGGGCATTTCGCTTCTTGATGGCTACACCTTC.

V is TRBV24-1 and J is TRBJ2-1; D is tentatively TRBD1 or TRBD2 (5 bases each). The J call is in doubt because the DNA end fits TRBJ2-7 better. The CDR3 runs 14 residues. The germline gives CDR1 KGHDR, CDR2 SFDVKD. The CDR3 nucleotides are TGTGCCGCGACCGGGACGGCCGACTACAATGAGCAGTACTTC. Protein product: CAATGTADYNEQYF.

This clonotype was counted only a few times. The V call is TRBV10-3, the J call TRBJ1-5; D is unclear. Trimming took 5 bases from V and 0 from J, leaving 14 bases between them. The germline V gene encodes CDR1 ENHRY and CDR2 SYGVKD. The CDR3 extends over 16 amino acids. The CDR3: CAISRSGPDSNQPQHF. The DNA of the CDR3 is TGTGCCATCAGTCGAAGCGGGCCAGATAGCAATCAGCCCCAGCATTTT.

This clonotype was observed a few times. The chain couples TRBV19 to TRBJ2-3, with 10 positions matching TRBD2. The CDR3 totals 18 residues. Germline V CDR1 and CDR2: LNHDA, SQIVND (reference sequence). V lost 1 base to trimming and J lost 0 bases; unmatched junction nucleotides: 7. The CDR3 nucleotides read TGTGCCAGTAGTATAGTCCGAACTAGCGGGGCTAGCACAGATACGCAGTATTTT. Translated, it gives CASSIVRTSGASTDTQYF.

V usage is TRBV5-5 and J usage is TRBJ1-1, with a possible D match to TRBD1 (5 bases). Trimming took 1 base from V and 3 from J, leaving 13 bases between them. CDR3 length: 15 residues. In germline, CDR1 is SGHKS, CDR2 YYEKEE (reference sequence). CDR3 amino acids: CASSLTTEGDTEAFF. The CDR3, as DNA: TGTGCCAGCAGCTTGACGACAGAGGGAGACACTGAAGCTTTCTTT. The complete variable domain, with remaining parts taken from reference TRBV5-5 and TRBJ1-1, reads DAGVTQSPTHLIKTRGQQVTLRCSPISGHKSVSWYQQVLGQGPQFIFQYYEKEERGRGNFPDRFSARQFPNYSSELNVNALLLGDSALYLCASSLTTEGDTEAFFGQGTRLTVV.

This clonotype was observed many times. This chain joins TRBV6-6 and TRBJ1-4, with 8 bases lining up with TRBD1. V dropped 5 bases and J dropped 5; count of bases not matched to a gene: 4. Germline lookup yields CDR1 MNHNY and CDR2 SVGAGI (reference sequence). The length of the CDR3 is 14 residues. Here the CDR3 reads CASSKDRANEKLFF. CDR3 nucleotides: TGTGCCAGCAGTAAGGACAGGGCCAATGAAAAACTGTTTTTT.

The genes are TRBV20-1 and TRBJ1-6; 8 bases are shared with TRBD1. Trimming cost V 5 bases and J 4 bases; bases outside gene matches: 7. The CDR3 runs 15 residues. Germline V CDR1 and CDR2: DFQATT, SNEGSKA (reference sequence). The CDR3 loop reads CSAGDRSLYNSPLHF. CDR3 coding DNA: TGCAGTGCTGGGGACAGGTCCCTATATAATTCACCCCTCCACTTT.

This clonotype was counted a single time. Compared with germline, one end of the junction differs, possibly owing to a read error. The V and J genes are TRBV9 and TRBJ1-2; 9 bases line up with TRBD1. The germline V gene has CDR1 SGDLS and CDR2 YYNGEE. The CDR3 has 15 residues. The CDR3 DNA is TGTGCCTGCAGCGTAGGCCCGACAGGGGGATATGGCTACACCTTC. Protein: CACSVGPTGGYGYTF.